This TCR beta chain appears in the sequencing data of a study of identical twins (TCRdb year 2016). Background for the entire study: The study deep-sequenced TCR alpha and beta repertoires from monozygotic twins, unrelated adults of various ages and cord blood to test whether fetal clonotypes persist. To rule out contamination, the twin experiments were replicated at different times with different library preparation protocols.

Library preparation employed 5' RACE. Sequencer: Illumina HiSeq 2000. Template switching introduced a universal primer binding site; the final cDNA contained a unique molecular identifier, enabling accurate counting of TCR cDNA molecules. Specific primers in the conserved constant-segment region were used to synthesize first-strand cDNA for the TCR alpha and beta chains. To control for contamination, every cDNA library carried two barcodes: a SMART-Mk sample barcode plus Illumina barcodes. TruSeq adapter sequences along with Illumina sample barcodes were introduced in two successive PCR steps. TCR alpha and beta cDNA libraries were sequenced on the Illumina HiSeq platform with custom primers. As for the authors' bioinformatics: Unique molecular identifiers were extracted from raw reads with MiGEC, and CDR3 positions were determined with MiXCR. For each individual, recombination models were inferred using an EM algorithm with the repgenHMM and IGoR tools. Shared clonotypes were analyzed with the tcR package in R, and sharing was normalized by the product of cloneset sizes. Out-of-frame nonproductive sequences were analyzed to study raw recombination free of thymic and clonal selection effects. TCRdb took the public reads, trimmed them with fastp at Q25, ran MiXCR for clone calling and kept in-frame beta chains. Each record represents a unique CDR3 protein, reported with the most common genes and DNA among its rows. What appears here as the V and J calls and clone size reflects TCRdb's work, not the paper's. The sample yields around 100,000 distinct CDR3 sequences; 4.5% to 6.5% were counted once. Roughly 12% of the sample is held by the ten biggest clonotypes.

Findings and caveats that apply to the study as a whole: Abundant cord blood beta clonotypes carried fewer insertions; young adult naive repertoires showed a weaker similar trend, while memory repertoires showed none. In monozygotic twins, recombination models systematically underestimated out-of-frame TCR alpha sharing, but the models matched the sharing seen between unrelated individuals. Compared with coincidental sharing between unrelated individuals, out-of-frame TCR alpha sequences shared between twins showed an excess of sequences with low generation probability. Invariant T cells such as MAIT and iNKT could partly confound zero-insertion analyses, although diverse VJ usage argued against such confounding for most clonotypes. A weaker excess of twin sharing was found in beta out-of-frame sequences because the signal-to-noise ratio was lowered by fewer shared sequences. Because the same donors could not be followed over many years, conclusions were based on cross-sectional statistical analysis.

This clonotype was counted many times. The antigen it recognizes is unknown. Base qualities are not at hand, and no much larger clone is one base apart. Reading the germline V gene (reference sequence) gives CDR1 SEHNR and CDR2 FQNEAQ. The CDR3 spans 12 residues, from the cysteine through the phenylalanine. Just CDR3 DNA is preserved here, 36 bases in frame from base 1. At the junction V is shortened by 8 bases and J by 2 bases, with 10 bases in between. Only healthy Caucasian donors were included. Using Miltenyi CD45RO+ enrichment and human naive T-cell isolation kits, memory (CD45RO+) and naive T cells were isolated from PBMC.

The chain joins TRBV7-9 to TRBJ2-7; possibly the D gene is TRBD2, per 5 matching bases. Sequencing was done on a sample of memory T cells sorted from blood. The sample's cell subset or site label, decoded: CD45RO+ enriched T cells. The receptor comes from a woman aged 50 to 60 in good health. The CDR3 region reads CASAGNTYEQYF. The bases read TGTGCCAGCGCCGGGAATACCTACGAGCAGTACTTC.